The clone carrying this T cell receptor beta chain was seen a few times. Its target is unknown. This sample stems from a study of T cell repertoires in cytomegalovirus infection. Background on the study: Public TCR beta signature analysis indicated the presence of both CMV infection and matching HLA type.

CDR3 length equals 14 residues. Germline V CDR1 and CDR2: MDHEN, SYDVKM. Between the trimmed V and J ends, which lost 2 bases and 6 bases, there was a span of 10 bases. General study results and limits: HLA-C-restricted CMV-specific TCR beta clonotypes prevailed in the ex vivo response. Identification of carriers of CMV plus the relevant HLA was performed using cumulative public TCR beta family frequency.

TCRdb reprocessed the reads with MiXCR, giving one entry per CDR3 protein. This table has some 300,000 distinct CDR3 sequences, roughly 16% appearing once. The origin of this receptor is a human donor in good health (CMV status not recorded). Some clones in this sample may be carry-over from other donors' samples. The sample taken for sequencing was PBMCs. The chain has TRBV28 and TRBJ2-2, with D perhaps matching TRBD1 (5 bases). The CDR3 region is CASSLGEGAGELFF. In DNA form, the CDR3 reads TGTGCCAGCAGTTTAGGGGAAGGGGCCGGGGAGCTGTTTTTT. Filled out from reference TRBV28 and TRBJ2-2, the complete variable domain reads DVKVTQSSRYLVKRTGEKVFLECVQDMDHENMFWYRQDPGLGLRLIYFSYDVKMKEKGDIPEGYSVSREKKERFSLILESASTNQTSMYLCASSLGEGAGELFFGEGSRLTVL.